The next 17 T cell receptor beta chains were all read from a single sample in a study of CD8 T cells in ankylosing spondylitis. MiXCR was run by TCRdb on the 5' RACE reads, yielding one entry per CDR3 protein. The repertoire holds about 160,000 distinct CDR3 sequences, approximately 44% seen once, with roughly 15% in the top ten. The sequenced sample consisted of synovial fluid, either unsorted or a sorted T cell fraction (not recorded which). These TCRs come from a male donor with ankylosing spondylitis.

This clonotype has only a few counts. The gene calls are TRBV3-1 and TRBJ2-2; D is unresolved. This CDR3 has 12 amino acids. Deletions cut 0 bases from V and 5 bases from J, with 1 base between. Germline-derived CDR1 and CDR2 are LGHDT and YNNKEL (reference sequence). The CDR3 is CASSQDTGELFF. The CDR3, as DNA: TGTGCCAGCAGCCAAGATACCGGGGAGCTGTTTTTT.

The rearrangement joins TRBV4-1 to TRBJ1-2, with TRBD1 identical over 8 bases. The V gene's germline CDR1 is MGHRA and CDR2 YSYEKL. This CDR3 contains 18 residues. Losses at the gene ends were 0 bases for V and 3 bases for J; bases not matched to a gene: 12. The CDR3 DNA reads TGCGCCAGCAGCCAAGATCCTTGGGTGACAGGGGTAGACTATGGCTACACCTTC. Protein product: CASSQDPWVTGVDYGYTF.

V usage is TRBV27 and J usage is TRBJ2-7; no clear D gene. Germline lookup yields CDR1 MNHEY and CDR2 SMNVEV (reference sequence). There are 13 residues in the CDR3. Deletions cut 5 bases from V and 3 bases from J, with 11 bases between. For the CDR3, the DNA is TGTGCCAGCAGTCGAAAACGTATCTACGAGCAGTACTTC. Residues: CASSRKRIYEQYF.

The chain links TRBV2 to TRBJ2-2; D unresolved. The CDR3 runs 17 residues. V was clipped by 3 bases and J by 4 bases, with 18 bases between them. Germline V gene lookup returns CDR1 SNHLY and CDR2 FYNNEI. CDR3 nucleotide sequence: TGTGCCAGCAGTGATCGGGCTCGGCTAGGCGGCACCGGGGAGCTGTTTTTT. Its protein product is CASSDRARLGGTGELFF.

J is TRBJ1-1 and V is TRBV27; TRBD1 might be the D (5 bases). The CDR3 runs 13 residues. Germline-derived CDR1 and CDR2 are MNHEY and SMNVEV (reference sequence). V was cut by 11 bases and J by 0 bases, with 13 bases left in between. The CDR3 DNA reads TGTGCCGCCTGGGACGCTTTGAACACTGAAGCTTTCTTT. Translated: CAAWDALNTEAFF.

The rearrangement uses TRBV7-8 and TRBJ1-5, with D unclear. Germline V gene sequence: CDR1 SGHVS, CDR2 FQNEAQ. This CDR3 spans 15 amino acids. Trimming stripped 4 bases from V and 8 bases from J, with 18 bases between. CDR3 amino acids: CASSYTEEVWEPQHF. The CDR3 DNA reads TGTGCCAGCAGCTACACCGAGGAGGTCTGGGAGCCCCAGCATTTT.

This clonotype was seen only a few times. The V call is TRBV5-1, the J call TRBJ2-5; weak D call: TRBD2 (7 bases). V lost 4 bases and J lost 9, with 22 bases in between. The V gene's germline CDR1 is SGHRS and CDR2 YFSETQ. The CDR3 runs to 15 residues. The CDR3 DNA follows: TGCGCCAGCAGCCCCCCCTCCAGGGGAGGGAGGGCCCAGTACTTC. Translated, it gives CASSPPSRGGRAQYF.

This sequence joins TRBV2 and TRBJ1-1; 7 bases match TRBD1. Trimming at V came to 0 bases and at J to 5 bases, leaving 3 bases not matched to a gene. This CDR3 is 14 amino acids long. Per germline, CDR1 SNHLY and CDR2 FYNNEI. CDR3 amino acids: CASSEASGGTEAFF. CDR3 coding DNA: TGTGCCAGCAGTGAAGCATCAGGGGGGACTGAAGCTTTCTTT.

The V gene is TRBV10-3, the J gene TRBJ2-5; TRBD1 aligns across 7 bases. Germline V gives CDR1 ENHRY, CDR2 SYGVKD. CDR3 length equals 13 residues. The junction had 3 bases not matched to a gene; V was cut back by 6 bases and J by 2 bases. The DNA for the CDR3 is TGTGCCATCAGGAAGACAGGGCAAGAGACCCAGTACTTC. Its protein is CAIRKTGQETQYF.

The chain joins TRBV18 to TRBJ1-1; D unclear. The CDR3 sequence is 13 residues long. V was cut by 2 bases and J by 6 bases, with 10 bases left in between. The germline V gene encodes CDR1 KGHSH and CDR2 LQKENI. The CDR3 loop reads CASSPRRGAEAFF. The CDR3 DNA reads as TGTGCCAGCTCACCAAGGCGAGGCGCTGAAGCTTTCTTT.

In this sample, this clonotype turned up a few times. The chain links TRBV4-2 to TRBJ1-5; tentative D call: TRBD1 (5 bases). CDR3 length: 17 residues. With 4 bases removed from V and 4 bases from J, the gap between germline ends came to 20 bases. Germline V lookup: CDR1 LGHNA, CDR2 YNFKEQ. The CDR3 nucleotides read TGTGCCAGCAGCCGCCACCACACGGGACCGATAAATCAGCCCCAGCATTTT. It yields the protein CASSRHHTGPINQPQHF.

The gene calls are TRBV7-2 and TRBJ1-2; TRBD1 matches 9 bases. V trimming: 0 bases; J trimming: 0 bases; junction bases outside the gene matches: 8. Looked up from germline, CDR1 is SGHTA and CDR2 is FQGNSA. The CDR3 runs to 18 residues. Here the CDR3 reads CASSLAGQGVDTNYGYTF. The CDR3 DNA sequence: TGTGCCAGCAGCTTAGCGGGACAGGGCGTAGATACTAACTATGGCTACACCTTC. The complete variable domain, with remaining parts taken from reference TRBV7-2 and TRBJ1-2, reads GAGVSQSPSNKVTEKGKDVELRCDPISGHTALYWYRQSLGQGLEFLIYFQGNSAPDKSGLPSDRFSAERTGGSVSTLTIQRTQQEDSAVYLCASSLAGQGVDTNYGYTFGSGTRLTVV.

This clonotype came up a few times. The gene calls are TRBV29-1 and TRBJ2-7; possibly TRBD1 for D (5 bases). The V gene's germline CDR1 is SQVTM and CDR2 ANQGSEA. There are 13 residues in the CDR3. The V gene lost 4 bases and the J gene lost 2 bases, with 12 bases spanning the gap. Written as DNA, the CDR3 is TGCAGCGTTGGAGTGGTACAGGCCTACGAGCAGTACTTC. Its translation is CSVGVVQAYEQYF.

This clonotype was found a few times. The chain couples TRBV5-5 to TRBJ1-5; a weak D match, TRBD1 (5 bases). Looked up from germline, CDR1 is SGHKS and CDR2 is YYEKEE (reference sequence). The CDR3 consists of 15 residues. V was trimmed by 1 base and J by 8 bases, leaving 16 bases between them. The CDR3, as DNA: TGTGCCAGCAGCTTGTCGACGTACCTGGGGGAGCCCCAGCATTTT. The encoded protein is CASSLSTYLGEPQHF.

The chain combines TRBV20-1 with TRBJ1-2; no definite D call. The CDR3 runs 10 residues. The ends were cut back, 5 bases at V and 8 bases at J, with 9 bases in the middle. Germline assignment: CDR1 DFQATT and CDR2 SNEGSKA (reference sequence). DNA of the CDR3: TGCAGTGCTTACCTTGAGGGCTACACCTTC. Amino acid sequence: CSAYLEGYTF.

Here the CDR3 DNA reads TGCGCCAGCAGCCAAGACGGACAGGGGAGGTTAAATTCACCCCTCCACTTT. This translates into CASSQDGQGRLNSPLHF. The chain employs TRBV4-3 and TRBJ1-6; 9 nucleotides match TRBD1. With 0 bases clipped from V and 7 bases from J, the junction kept 7 bases outside the gene matches. This CDR3 is 17 amino acids long. CDR1 and CDR2 (germline): LGHNA, YSLEER.

This chain connects TRBV12-3 or TRBV12-4 to TRBJ2-7; 14 bases agree with TRBD2. J lost 2 bases, V lost 4 bases, and 10 bases had no gene match. This CDR3 comprises 18 residues. The DNA of the CDR3 is TGTGCCAGCAGTTCCCGACTAGCGGGAGGGCCTACCCCCTACGAGCAGTACTTC. Protein sequence: CASSSRLAGGPTPYEQYF.